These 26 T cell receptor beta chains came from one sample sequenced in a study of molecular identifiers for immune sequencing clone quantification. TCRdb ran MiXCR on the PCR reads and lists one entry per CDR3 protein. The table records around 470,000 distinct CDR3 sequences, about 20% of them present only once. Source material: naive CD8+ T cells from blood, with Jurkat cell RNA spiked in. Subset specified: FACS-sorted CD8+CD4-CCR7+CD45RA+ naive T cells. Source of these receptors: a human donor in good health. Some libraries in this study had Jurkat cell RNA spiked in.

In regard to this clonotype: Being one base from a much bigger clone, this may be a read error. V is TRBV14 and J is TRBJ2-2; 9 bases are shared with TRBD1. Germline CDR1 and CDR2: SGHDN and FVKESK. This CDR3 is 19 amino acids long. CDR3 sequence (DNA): TGTGCCAGCAGCCAAGATTGGGTGAGGACAGGGGAGAACACCGGGGAGCTGGTTTTT. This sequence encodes CASSQDWVRTGENTGELVF.

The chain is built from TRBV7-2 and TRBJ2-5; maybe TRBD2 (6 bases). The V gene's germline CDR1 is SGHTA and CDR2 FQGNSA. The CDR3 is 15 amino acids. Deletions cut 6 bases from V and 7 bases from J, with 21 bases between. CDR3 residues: CASSRPGEYGGTQYF. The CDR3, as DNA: TGTGCCAGCAGTCGGCCGGGGGAGTACGGAGGGACCCAGTACTTC. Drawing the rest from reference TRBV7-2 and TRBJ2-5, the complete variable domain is GAGVSQSPSNKVTEKGKDVELRCDPISGHTALYWYRQSLGQGLEFLIYFQGNSAPDKSGLPSDRFSAERTGGSVSTLTIQRTQQEDSAVYLCASSRPGEYGGTQYFGPGTRLLVL.

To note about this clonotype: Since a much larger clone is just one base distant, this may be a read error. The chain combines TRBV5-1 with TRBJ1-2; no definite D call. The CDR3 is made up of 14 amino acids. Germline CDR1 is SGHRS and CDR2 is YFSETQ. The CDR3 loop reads CASSLATTVYGYAF. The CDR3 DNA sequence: TGCGCCAGCAGCTTGGCCACGACGGTCTATGGCTACGCCTTC.

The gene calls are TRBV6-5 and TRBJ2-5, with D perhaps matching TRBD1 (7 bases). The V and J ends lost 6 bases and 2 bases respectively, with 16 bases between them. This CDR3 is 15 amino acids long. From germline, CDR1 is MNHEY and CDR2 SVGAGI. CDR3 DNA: TGTGCCAGCAGCTCTTGGCAGGGGGGACAAGAGACCCAGTACTTC. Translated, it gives CASSSWQGGQETQYF.

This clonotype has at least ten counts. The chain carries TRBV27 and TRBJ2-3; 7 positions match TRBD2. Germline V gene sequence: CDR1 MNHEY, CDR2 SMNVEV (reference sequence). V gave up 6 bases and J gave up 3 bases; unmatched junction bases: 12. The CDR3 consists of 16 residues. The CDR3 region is CASRPQERDWTDTQYF. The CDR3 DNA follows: TGTGCCAGCAGACCCCAGGAGCGGGATTGGACAGATACGCAGTATTTT.

Written as DNA, the CDR3 is TGCACCAGCAGCCTTGGTGTGGTCCCAAAGTCGCTAGCGGGAGTGTTCTACGAGCAGTACTTC. It is translated as CTSSLGVVPKSLAGVFYEQYF. This chain links TRBV1 with TRBJ2-7; TRBD2 is the table's D call, not checked against the DNA. TRBV1 is a pseudogene. The CDR3 sequence is 21 residues long.

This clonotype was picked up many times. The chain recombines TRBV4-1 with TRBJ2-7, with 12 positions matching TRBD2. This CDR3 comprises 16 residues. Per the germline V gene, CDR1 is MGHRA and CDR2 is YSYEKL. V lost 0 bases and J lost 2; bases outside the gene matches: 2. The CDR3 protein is CASSQERTSGAYEQYF. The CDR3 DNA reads TGCGCCAGCAGCCAAGAAAGGACTAGCGGGGCCTACGAGCAGTACTTC.

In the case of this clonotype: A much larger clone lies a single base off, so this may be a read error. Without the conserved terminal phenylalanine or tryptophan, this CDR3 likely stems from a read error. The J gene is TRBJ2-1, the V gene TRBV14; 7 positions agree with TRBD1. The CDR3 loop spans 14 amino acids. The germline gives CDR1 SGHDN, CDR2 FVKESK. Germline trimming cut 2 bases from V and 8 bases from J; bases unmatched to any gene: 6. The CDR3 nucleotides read TGTGCCAGCAGCCAACCGACAGGGTCCCATGAGCAGTTCCTC. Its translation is CASSQPTGSHEQFL.

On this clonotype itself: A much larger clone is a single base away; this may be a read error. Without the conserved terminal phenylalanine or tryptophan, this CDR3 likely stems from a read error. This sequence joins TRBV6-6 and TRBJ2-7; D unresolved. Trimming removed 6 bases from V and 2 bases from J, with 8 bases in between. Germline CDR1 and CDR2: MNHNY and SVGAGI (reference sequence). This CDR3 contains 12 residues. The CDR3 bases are TGTGCCAGCAGCCCAGAGACCTACGAGCAGTACCTC. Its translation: CASSPETYEQYL.

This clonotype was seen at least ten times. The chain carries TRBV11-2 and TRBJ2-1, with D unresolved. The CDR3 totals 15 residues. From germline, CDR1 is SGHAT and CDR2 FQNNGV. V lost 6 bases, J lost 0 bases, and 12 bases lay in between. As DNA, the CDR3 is TGTGCCAGCAGTACTACCCGGAGCTCCTACAATGAGCAGTTCTTC. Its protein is CASSTTRSSYNEQFF.

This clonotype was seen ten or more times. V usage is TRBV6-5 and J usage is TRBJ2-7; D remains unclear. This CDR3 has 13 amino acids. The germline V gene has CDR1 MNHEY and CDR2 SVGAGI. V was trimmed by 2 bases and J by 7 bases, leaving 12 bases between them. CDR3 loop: CASSYGPALEQYF. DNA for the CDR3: TGTGCCAGCAGTTACGGTCCAGCACTAGAGCAGTACTTC.

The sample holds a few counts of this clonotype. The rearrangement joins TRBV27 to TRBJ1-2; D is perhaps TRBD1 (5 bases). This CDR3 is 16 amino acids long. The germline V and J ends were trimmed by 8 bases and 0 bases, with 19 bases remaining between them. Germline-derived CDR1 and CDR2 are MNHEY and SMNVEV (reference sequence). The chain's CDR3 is CASSPAGTAANYGYTF. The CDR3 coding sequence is TGTGCCAGCTCTCCGGCCGGGACGGCCGCTAACTATGGCTACACCTTC.

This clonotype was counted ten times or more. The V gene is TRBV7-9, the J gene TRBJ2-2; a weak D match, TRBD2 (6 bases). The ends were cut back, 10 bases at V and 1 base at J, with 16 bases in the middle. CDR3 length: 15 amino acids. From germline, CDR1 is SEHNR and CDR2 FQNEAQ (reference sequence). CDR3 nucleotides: TGTGCCATACTCGCCGGGACTCAGAACACCGGGGAGCTGTTTTTT. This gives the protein CAILAGTQNTGELFF.

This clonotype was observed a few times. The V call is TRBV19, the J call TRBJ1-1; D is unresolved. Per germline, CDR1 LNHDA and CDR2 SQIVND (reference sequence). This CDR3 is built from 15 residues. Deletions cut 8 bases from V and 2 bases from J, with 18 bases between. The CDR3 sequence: CASESPGYSNTEAFF. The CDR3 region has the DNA TGTGCCAGTGAAAGTCCGGGATACAGTAACACTGAAGCTTTCTTT.

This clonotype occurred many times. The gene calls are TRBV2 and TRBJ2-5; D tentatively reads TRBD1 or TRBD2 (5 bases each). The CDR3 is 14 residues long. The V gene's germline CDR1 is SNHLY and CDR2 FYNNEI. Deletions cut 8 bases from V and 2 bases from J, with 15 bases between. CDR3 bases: TGTGCCAGCTCGCCCCCGGGGCAGCAAGAGACCCAGTACTTC. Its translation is CASSPPGQQETQYF.

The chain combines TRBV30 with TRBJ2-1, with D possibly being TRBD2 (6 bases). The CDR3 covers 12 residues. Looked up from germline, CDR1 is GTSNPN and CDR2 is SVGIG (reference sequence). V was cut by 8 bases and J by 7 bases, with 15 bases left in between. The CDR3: CAGGSLHNEQFF. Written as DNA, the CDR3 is TGTGCCGGAGGGTCACTACATAATGAGCAGTTCTTC.

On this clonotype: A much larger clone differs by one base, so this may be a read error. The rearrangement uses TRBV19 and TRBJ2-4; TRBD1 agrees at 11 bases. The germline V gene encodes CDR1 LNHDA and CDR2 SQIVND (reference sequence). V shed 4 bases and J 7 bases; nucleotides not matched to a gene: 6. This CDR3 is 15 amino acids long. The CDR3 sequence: CASSKGQGANNIQYF. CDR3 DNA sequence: TGTGCCAGTAGTAAAGGACAGGGGGCGAATAACATTCAGTACTTC.

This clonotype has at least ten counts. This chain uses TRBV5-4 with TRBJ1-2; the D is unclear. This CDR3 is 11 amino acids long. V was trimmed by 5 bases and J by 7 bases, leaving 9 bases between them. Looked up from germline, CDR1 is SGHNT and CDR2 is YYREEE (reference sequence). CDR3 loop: CASSTPLGYTF. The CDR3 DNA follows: TGTGCCAGCAGTACCCCTCTTGGCTACACCTTC. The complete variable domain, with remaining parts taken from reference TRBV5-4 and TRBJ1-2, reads ETGVTQSPTHLIKTRGQQVTLRCSSQSGHNTVSWYQQALGQGPQFIFQYYREEENGRGNFPPRFSGLQFPNYSSELNVNALELDDSALYLCASSTPLGYTFGSGTRLTVV.

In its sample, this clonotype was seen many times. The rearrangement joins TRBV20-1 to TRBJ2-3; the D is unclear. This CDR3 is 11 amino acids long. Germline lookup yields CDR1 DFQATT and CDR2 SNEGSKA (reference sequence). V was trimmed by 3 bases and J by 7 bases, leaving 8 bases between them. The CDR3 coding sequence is TGCAGTGCTAGTGTCGGGTATACGCAGTATTTT. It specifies CSASVGYTQYF.

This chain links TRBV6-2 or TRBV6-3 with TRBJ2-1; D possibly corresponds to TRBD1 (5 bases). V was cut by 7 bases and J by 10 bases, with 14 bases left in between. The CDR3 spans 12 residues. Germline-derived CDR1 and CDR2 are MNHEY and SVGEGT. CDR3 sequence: CASTRGAPEQFF. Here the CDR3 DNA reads TGTGCCAGCACCCGTGGGGCCCCGGAGCAGTTCTTC.

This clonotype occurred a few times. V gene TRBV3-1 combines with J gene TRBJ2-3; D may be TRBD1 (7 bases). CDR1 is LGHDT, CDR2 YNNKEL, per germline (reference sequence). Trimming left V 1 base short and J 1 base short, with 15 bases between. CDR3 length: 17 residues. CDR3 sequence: CASSQGRGPPGTDTQYF. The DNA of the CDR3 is TGTGCCAGCAGCCAAGGGAGGGGGCCTCCGGGCACAGATACGCAGTATTTT.

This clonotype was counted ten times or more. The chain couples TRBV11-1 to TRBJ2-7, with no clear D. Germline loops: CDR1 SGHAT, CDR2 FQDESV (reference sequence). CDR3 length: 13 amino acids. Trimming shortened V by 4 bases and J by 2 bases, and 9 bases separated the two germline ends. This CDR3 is CASSYGQTYEQYF. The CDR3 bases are TGTGCCAGCAGCTACGGCCAGACCTACGAGCAGTACTTC.

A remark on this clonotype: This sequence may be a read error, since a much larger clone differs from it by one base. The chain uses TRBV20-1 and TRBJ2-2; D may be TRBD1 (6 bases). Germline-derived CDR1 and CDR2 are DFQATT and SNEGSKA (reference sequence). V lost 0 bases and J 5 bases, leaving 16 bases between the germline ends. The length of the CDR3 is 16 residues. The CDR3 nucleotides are TGCAGTGCTAGAGATCAGGGGACAACTAATACCGGGGAGCTGTTTTTT. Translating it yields CSARDQGTTNTGELFF.

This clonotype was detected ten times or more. DNA for the CDR3: TGCGCCAGCAGCCAATCTCCGGTAGCGGGGGGGTACAATGAGCAGTTCTTC. It encodes CASSQSPVAGGYNEQFF. The V and J genes are TRBV4-1 and TRBJ2-1; 11 bases are a match to TRBD2. Germline V gene data show CDR1 as MGHRA and CDR2 as YSYEKL. The CDR3 is 17 amino acids. V shed 2 bases and J 4 bases; nucleotides not matched to a gene: 7.

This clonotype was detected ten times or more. CDR3 amino acids: CASSLDTGAEAFF. The CDR3 nucleotides read TGCGCCAGCAGCTTGGACACAGGGGCTGAAGCTTTCTTT. J is TRBJ1-1 and V is TRBV5-1; TRBD1 agrees at 7 bases. The CDR3 covers 13 residues. J gave up 6 bases and V 0 bases, and 2 bases lay outside the gene matches. CDR1 is SGHRS and CDR2 is YFSETQ in the germline V gene.

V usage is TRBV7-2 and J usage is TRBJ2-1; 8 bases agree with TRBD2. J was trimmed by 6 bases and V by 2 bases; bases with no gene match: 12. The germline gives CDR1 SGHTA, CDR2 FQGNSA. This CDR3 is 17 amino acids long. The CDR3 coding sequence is TGTGCCAGCAGCTTACCAACCGTGTGGACTAGCAGCAATGAGCAGTTCTTC. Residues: CASSLPTVWTSSNEQFF.